The clone carrying this T cell receptor (beta chain) was seen repeatedly, ten times or more. Its specificity is unknown. TCR alpha and beta CDR3 regions were amplified from RNA using iRepertoire nested multiplex PCR. One-step reverse transcription and amplification started from approximately 100-400 ng of tissue mRNA or PBMC total RNA. TCRdb recomputed calls from the multiplex PCR reads with MiXCR, one row per CDR3 protein. The data hold approximately 110,000 distinct CDR3 sequences, with roughly 25% observed a single time. CDR3 length equals 13 residues. Germline assignment: CDR1 KGHDR and CDR2 SFDVKD. V shed 4 bases and J shed 6 bases, with 10 bases lying between them. This record comes from a study of glioma-infiltrating T cells. Whole-study findings and limits: Only very few CDR3 sequences appeared in both tissue and blood.

The V gene is TRBV24-1, the J gene TRBJ2-3; no firm D call. Sequenced: glioma tissue, nonneoplastic brain tissue, or PBMCs (not recorded which). This TCR was recovered from a human donor with low-grade glioma or glioblastoma, undergoing nonglioma brain surgery, or in good health (not recorded which). The CDR3 bases are TGTGCCACCAGTGACGCAAACGGGGATACGCAGTATTTT. Encoded protein: CATSDANGDTQYF.